The clone carrying this T cell receptor beta chain was counted at least ten times. Its antigen is as yet unknown. The data stem from a study of T cell repertoires in cytomegalovirus infection. Study background: A matching HLA type, together with CMV infection, was signaled by public TCR beta signatures. Findings of the study overall: Adding up the frequency of public TCR beta families identified people who carried CMV plus the relevant HLA.

TCRdb processed the reads anew with MiXCR; each CDR3 protein has one entry. The profile covers about 330,000 distinct CDR3 sequences, with approximately 9.5% appearing a single time and about 4.5% taken by the ten largest. This CDR3 spans 14 amino acids. V was clipped by 7 bases and J by 8 bases, with 18 bases between them. The TCR comes from a human donor in good health (CMV status not recorded). Some clones in this sample may be carry-over from other donors' samples. The chain carries TRBV12-3 or TRBV12-4 and TRBJ2-1, with a weak D call TRBD2 (7 bases). The sequenced sample consisted of PBMCs. The CDR3 sequence: CASIRGGPVDEQFF. The CDR3 nucleotides read TGTGCCAGCATAAGGGGGGGCCCTGTGGATGAGCAGTTCTTC.